This entry concerns a single T cell receptor beta chain. As yet, its antigen is unknown. The data stem from a study of T cell clusters in autoimmune cytopenias. In the study overall: TRB sequencing had a median about 52,000 reads and approximately 2,400 distinct clonotypes per sample. Regarding the study as a whole: TRB repertoire shifts in secondary cytopenia and chronic lymphocytic leukemia mostly reflected lymphoma, not autoimmunity. Physiological T cell clusters of healthy donors were apparently absent in primary autoimmune cytopenia patients. Active autoimmune hepatitis patients had roughly 3.3-fold fewer exclusive TRB clusters than healthy donors.

TRB rearrangements were amplified by touch-down multiplex PCR with mixed TRB-A/B primers. No DNA is given; TCRdb re-called the multiplex PCR reads and lists each CDR3 protein once. The specimen's table records about 3,200 distinct CDR3 sequences. The CDR3 has 14 amino acids. TRB amplification used approximately 250 ng of peripheral blood genomic DNA. The genes are TRBV12-3 or TRBV12-4 and TRBJ2-1. The source material was peripheral blood. The clonotype comes from a human donor with an autoimmune cytopenia or autoimmune hepatitis (not recorded which). The CDR3 protein is CAISKEDSSNEQFF.